Following are 16 T cell receptor beta chains from one sample sequenced in a study of cytomegalovirus exposure and HLA in healthy donors. Vbeta (60) and Jbeta (13) primers were used in the PCR. Only in-frame clones appear in the TCRdb table, and some are missing; sequencing was by immunoSEQ multiplex PCR. In the table there are 150,000 to 200,000 clones, about 75% of which are singletons. Sample: PBMCs. These receptors all come from a woman aged 50 to 60 in good health and CMV-seropositive.

The chain employs TRBV2 and TRBJ2-7; a possible D gene is TRBD2 (5 bases). Trimming cost V 7 bases and J 2 bases, with 12 bases left between them. Germline V gene data show CDR1 as SNHLY and CDR2 as FYNNEI. The CDR3 totals 13 residues. CDR3 DNA: TGTGCCAGCACTGGCGGGCCCCCCTACGAGCAGTACTTC. It codes for CASTGGPPYEQYF.

The chain is built from TRBV4-1 and TRBJ2-3, with a weak D call TRBD2 (6 bases). This CDR3 has 15 residues. V was cut by 4 bases and J by 4 bases, with 15 bases left in between. Germline V gene lookup returns CDR1 MGHRA and CDR2 YSYEKL. CDR3 region: CASSRGGLGADTQYF. The CDR3 region has the DNA TGCGCCAGCAGCCGAGGAGGGTTAGGGGCAGATACGCAGTATTTT.

The chain joins TRBV5-4 to TRBJ1-2, with a weak D call TRBD1 (6 bases). Germline CDR1 SGHNT, CDR2 YYREEE (reference sequence). V lost 4 bases and J 2 bases, leaving 15 bases between the germline ends. This CDR3 region has 15 residues. Written as DNA, the CDR3 is TGTGCCAGCAGCCTTGGCGACAGGATAAACTATGGCTACACCTTC. Its protein product is CASSLGDRINYGYTF.

A word on this clone: Other DNA sequences in the sample encode the same CDR3. The genes are TRBV5-1 and TRBJ1-4; TRBD1 matches at 9 bases. The CDR3 has 14 amino acids. Looked up from germline, CDR1 is SGHRS and CDR2 is YFSETQ. V lost 0 bases and J lost 8; bases outside the gene matches: 2. The CDR3 region has the DNA TGCGCCAGCAGCTTGGGACAGGGGGGAGAAAAACTGTTTTTT. Protein product: CASSLGQGGEKLFF. Together with reference TRBV5-1 and TRBJ1-4, the CDR3 gives the full variable domain: KAGVTQTPRYLIKTRGQQVTLSCSPISGHRSVSWYQQTPGQGLQFLFEYFSETQRNKGNFPGRFSGRQFSNSRSEMNVSTLELGDSALYLCASSLGQGGEKLFFGSGTQLSVL.

The gene calls are TRBV5-4 and TRBJ2-6, with a possible D match to TRBD1 (5 bases). CDR1 is SGHNT and CDR2 is YYREEE in the germline V gene (reference sequence). V lost 4 bases to trimming and J lost 2 bases, with 10 bases between them. This CDR3 contains 15 residues. This CDR3 is CASSIGQTGANVLTF. The CDR3 nucleotides are TGTGCCAGCAGCATAGGACAAACTGGGGCCAACGTCCTGACTTTC.

The table lists this clone with a few counts. The chain recombines TRBV5-6 with TRBJ2-1; 11 nucleotides match TRBD2. The length of the CDR3 is 16 residues. Germline assignment: CDR1 SGHDT and CDR2 YYEEEE. V lost 4 bases and J lost 6; bases outside the gene matches: 9. CDR3 DNA: TGTGCCAGCAGCCATTTAGCGGGGGGGAGGTTCAATGAGCAGTTCTTC. Its protein product is CASSHLAGGRFNEQFF.

The chain recombines TRBV30 with TRBJ1-5; unclear D gene. The CDR3 is 16 residues long. Germline assignment: CDR1 GTSNPN and CDR2 SVGIG (reference sequence). V lost 0 bases and J lost 0, with 12 bases in between. CDR3 sequence (DNA): TGTGCCTGGAGTGTAGTCGACGGGTATAGCAATCAGCCCCAGCATTTT. Protein product: CAWSVVDGYSNQPQHF.

V is TRBV10-2 and J is TRBJ1-1, with 8 bases fitting TRBD1. This CDR3 is 14 amino acids long. V lost 6 bases to trimming and J lost 4 bases; unmatched junction nucleotides: 7. Germline V gene lookup returns CDR1 WSHSY and CDR2 SAAADI. The CDR3 reads CASRISGGRTEAFF. The CDR3 DNA sequence: TGCGCCAGCAGAATTTCAGGGGGCCGCACTGAAGCTTTCTTT.

V and J are TRBV6-1 and TRBJ1-1; D is unresolved. CDR3 length: 13 amino acids. Germline V gene sequence: CDR1 MNHNS, CDR2 SASEGT. The V end was cut by 6 bases, the J end by 1 base, with 9 bases between. The CDR3 DNA reads TGTGCCAGCAGCATAACAGAGAACACTGAAGCTTTCTTT. It yields the protein CASSITENTEAFF.

The chain carries TRBV5-6 and TRBJ1-2; 10 bases are a match to TRBD1. CDR3 length: 15 residues. Trimming removed 2 bases from V and 5 bases from J; junction bases left unmatched: 6. Germline V gives CDR1 SGHDT, CDR2 YYEEEE. CDR3 sequence (DNA): TGTGCCAGCAGCTTATTTGAGGGACAGGGGTATGGCTACACCTTC. Its translation is CASSLFEGQGYGYTF.

In its sample, this clone was seen once. The chain recombines TRBV6-5 with TRBJ2-7; 10 nucleotides align to TRBD2. With V trimmed by 4 bases and J by 7 bases, 13 bases remained unmatched. The germline gives CDR1 MNHEY, CDR2 SVGAGI. The CDR3 is 16 residues long. The DNA of the CDR3 is TGTGCCAGCAGTTTTGCTAGCGGGAGCCCTTACCGGGAGCAGTACTTC. Translating gives CASSFASGSPYREQYF.

The chain employs TRBV9 and TRBJ2-1; D is possibly TRBD1 (6 bases). From germline, CDR1 is SGDLS and CDR2 YYNGEE. The length of the CDR3 is 16 residues. Trimming removed 6 bases at V and 0 bases at J, with 16 bases between. This CDR3 is CASTKGEGSSYNEQFF. The CDR3 region has the DNA TGTGCCAGCACCAAGGGGGAAGGGAGCTCCTACAATGAGCAGTTCTTC.

The chain recombines TRBV6-5 with TRBJ2-1, with D maybe TRBD1 (5 bases). Trimming shortened V by 2 bases and J by 4 bases, and 12 bases separated the two germline ends. The CDR3 is 15 residues long. Germline loops: CDR1 MNHEY, CDR2 SVGAGI. The CDR3 protein is CASSYGRGQYNEQFF. The CDR3 DNA sequence: TGTGCCAGCAGTTACGGTAGGGGCCAGTACAATGAGCAGTTCTTC.

This rearrangement joins TRBV6-5 to TRBJ1-2, with D tentatively TRBD1 (5 bases). The CDR3 runs 13 residues. Germline V CDR1 and CDR2: MNHEY, SVGAGI. V gave up 8 bases and J gave up 2 bases, with 12 bases separating them. The CDR3 nucleotides are TGTGCCAGCCGGGTCCAGGGAAACTATGGCTACACCTTC. Translation gives CASRVQGNYGYTF.

This rearrangement joins TRBV5-1 to TRBJ1-4; tentatively, D is TRBD1 (6 bases). CDR1 and CDR2 (germline): SGHRS, YFSETQ. The CDR3 runs 16 residues. V was pared by 4 bases and J by 0 bases, with 13 bases between. The CDR3 sequence is CASSRGDITTNEKLFF. The DNA of the CDR3 is TGCGCCAGCAGCCGGGGGGACATTACAACTAATGAAAAACTGTTTTTT.

V is TRBV5-1 and J is TRBJ1-2; D gene uncertain. The V gene's germline CDR1 is SGHRS and CDR2 YFSETQ. This CDR3 contains 14 residues. The V and J ends lost 4 bases and 2 bases respectively, with 12 bases between them. CDR3 loop: CASSVGEPNYGYTF. The CDR3 region has the DNA TGCGCCAGCAGCGTCGGGGAGCCAAACTATGGCTACACCTTC.